These 11 T cell receptor beta chains were sequenced from one sample in a study of molecular identifiers for immune sequencing clone quantification. TCRdb called the PCR reads again in MiXCR, with one record for every CDR3 protein. The data hold approximately 500,000 distinct CDR3 sequences, with roughly 23% observed a single time. The source material was naive CD8+ T cells from blood, with Jurkat cell RNA spiked in. Subset denoted: FACS-sorted CD8+CD4-CCR7+CD45RA+ naive T cells. All receptors derive from a human donor in good health. Some libraries in this study had Jurkat cell RNA spiked in.

With respect to this clonotype: The germline gene is not matched at one end of the junction; a read error may be the cause. The chain carries TRBV7-9 and TRBJ2-7; 9 bases agree with TRBD1. This CDR3 contains 14 residues. The germline V gene encodes CDR1 SEHNR and CDR2 FQNEAQ (reference sequence). DNA for the CDR3: TGTGCCAGCAGCCCGACAGGGGGTGAATACGAGCAGTGCTTC. This encodes CASSPTGGEYEQCF.

This clonotype has only one observation. A read error may explain this, as a much larger clone is one base away. The chain links TRBV2 to TRBJ2-1; a weak D match, TRBD2 (5 bases). Germline V CDR1 and CDR2: SNHLY, FYNNEI. The CDR3 contains 14 residues. The DNA for the CDR3 is TGTGCCAGCAGTGAGTGGACCGACTACAATGAGCTGTTCTTC. Translation gives CASSEWTDYNELFF.

This chain connects TRBV9 to TRBJ2-7; 7 nucleotides align to TRBD2. Germline lookup yields CDR1 SGDLS and CDR2 YYNGEE. The ends lost 7 bases at V and 5 bases at J; junction bases unmatched: 9. The CDR3 extends over 13 amino acids. The CDR3 coding sequence is TGTGCCAGCGGCGGGACTAATTTCCACGAGCAGTACTTC. It translates to CASGGTNFHEQYF. Drawing the rest from reference TRBV9 and TRBJ2-7, the complete variable domain is DSGVTQTPKHLITATGQRVTLRCSPRSGDLSVYWYQQSLDQGLQFLIQYYNGEERAKGNILERFSAQQFPDLHSELNLSSLELGDSALYFCASGGTNFHEQYFGPGTRLTVT.

V and J are TRBV6-2 or TRBV6-3 and TRBJ2-1; 12 nucleotides line up with TRBD2. The V gene end was trimmed by 0 bases and the J gene end by 5 bases; junction bases not matched to a gene: 5. Germline V gives CDR1 MNHEY, CDR2 SVGEGT. The CDR3 covers 17 residues. CDR3 nucleotides: TGTGCCAGCAGTTACTCGGCTAGCGGGAGGGCCGACAATGAGCAGTTCTTC. Its translation is CASSYSASGRADNEQFF.

This clonotype was seen many times. The chain is built from TRBV29-1 and TRBJ2-7; D gene ambiguous. The CDR3 covers 13 residues. Germline V gives CDR1 SQVTM, CDR2 ANQGSEA. The germline V and J ends were trimmed by 3 bases and 1 base, with 10 bases remaining between them. CDR3 DNA: TGCAGCGTTGAGGAGCCCGCATCCTACGAGCAGTACTTC. Its translation: CSVEEPASYEQYF.

This clonotype came up a few times. The V and J genes are TRBV11-2 and TRBJ2-4, with D tentatively TRBD2 (5 bases). Germline V gene sequence: CDR1 SGHAT, CDR2 FQNNGV. Between the trimmed V and J ends, which lost 5 bases and 7 bases, there was a span of 12 bases. CDR3 length equals 13 residues. CDR3 residues: CASSTLRGNIQYF. In DNA form, the CDR3 reads TGTGCCAGCAGCACTCTCCGGGGTAACATTCAGTACTTC.

Remarks on this clonotype: The junction shows a germline mismatch at one end, possibly a read error. This rearrangement joins TRBV6-5 to TRBJ2-2, with D possibly called TRBD1 or TRBD2 (5 bases each). Germline values: CDR1 MNHEY, CDR2 SVGAGI. This CDR3 contains 14 residues. The CDR3 bases are TGTGCCAGCAGTTACGGGGGTAACACCGGGGAGCTGCTTTTT. This sequence encodes CASSYGGNTGELLF.

The sample holds a few counts of this clonotype. V gene TRBV4-3 combines with J gene TRBJ2-1; 7 nucleotides line up with TRBD1. This CDR3 is built from 15 residues. From germline, CDR1 is LGHNA and CDR2 YSLEER. Trimming removed 2 bases from V and 3 bases from J; junction bases left unmatched: 4. The CDR3: CASSQQGDLYNEQFF. The CDR3 bases are TGCGCCAGCAGCCAACAGGGGGATCTCTACAATGAGCAGTTCTTC.

V gene TRBV13 combines with J gene TRBJ1-1; D uncertain. Germline loops: CDR1 PRHDT, CDR2 FYEKMQ (reference sequence). This CDR3 region has 16 residues. Trimming took off 5 bases at V and 0 bases at J, with 16 bases between the two ends. As DNA, the CDR3 is TGTGCCAGCAGCGCCCGGGATCAAGGGATGAACACTGAAGCTTTCTTT. Translating it yields CASSARDQGMNTEAFF.

Many counts were recorded for this clonotype. The V call is TRBV28, the J call TRBJ2-7, with D possibly matching TRBD2 (5 bases). Trimming removed 3 bases at V and 3 bases at J, with 9 bases between. CDR1 is MDHEN, CDR2 SYDVKM, per germline. The CDR3 covers 13 residues. In DNA form, the CDR3 reads TGTGCCAGCAGTTTCGAGGGTTACTACGAGCAGTACTTC. It specifies CASSFEGYYEQYF.

To note about this clonotype: A much larger clone differs by one base, so this may be a read error. For the CDR3, the DNA is TGCGCCAGCAACCATAGCACAGCGTACCAAGAGACCCAGTACTTC. Protein sequence: CASNHSTAYQETQYF. The chain combines TRBV4-3 with TRBJ2-5; D ambiguous. Germline-derived CDR1 and CDR2 are LGHNA and YSLEER. This CDR3 region has 15 residues. V was clipped by 7 bases and J by 0 bases, with 15 bases between them.